The 4 T cell receptor beta chains given below trace back to one sample, sequenced in a study of blood T cells in healthy people across ages. It was with a sample-barcoded 5' primer and a J-beta primer mix that a second PCR of roughly 7 to 12 cycles was run. MiXCR, applied by TCRdb to the 5' RACE reads, yields one record per CDR3 protein. The profile shows around 870,000 distinct CDR3 sequences, 25% to 35% of them singletons. The sequenced sample consisted of blood. These TCRs come from a woman aged 80 or over in good health.

The chain joins TRBV5-8 to TRBJ2-1; weak D call: TRBD1 (6 bases). Germline CDR1 reads SGHTS; CDR2 reads YDEGEE. The CDR3 extends over 18 amino acids. Trimming pared 4 bases from V and 4 bases from J, leaving 24 bases between. The CDR3 bases are TGTGCCAGCAGCCAGGTACGGGACACCCCAGGAGCTTACAATGAGCAGTTCTTC. Its translation is CASSQVRDTPGAYNEQFF.

The rearrangement joins TRBV7-9 to TRBJ1-6, with D hard to call. Trimming shortened V by 5 bases and J by 10 bases, and 15 bases separated the two germline ends. CDR1 SEHNR and CDR2 FQNEAQ come from the germline V gene (reference sequence). The length of the CDR3 is 14 residues. DNA for the CDR3: TGTGCCAGCAGCCCCGACCAGATTTTGTCACCCCTCCACTTT. Translating gives CASSPDQILSPLHF. Combining the CDR3 with reference TRBV7-9 and TRBJ1-6 gives the whole variable domain DTGVSQNPRHKITKRGQNVTFRCDPISEHNRLYWYRQTLGQGPEFLTYFQNEAQLEKSRLLSDRFSAERPKGSFSTLEIQRTEQGDSAMYLCASSPDQILSPLHFGNGTRLTVT.

A word on this clonotype: A much larger clone differs by one base, so this may be a read error. The J gene is TRBJ2-1, the V gene TRBV9; 7 nucleotides agree with TRBD1. The V and J ends lost 1 base and 13 bases, in that order; junction bases with no gene match: 14. The CDR3 runs 15 residues. Germline V CDR1 and CDR2: SGDLS, YYNGEE. The CDR3 nucleotides read TGTGCCAGCAGCGTAACAGGGGCGAAACAAGAGACCCAGTTCTTC. Protein product: CASSVTGAKQETQFF.

This clonotype was detected ten times or more. V is TRBV18 and J is TRBJ2-7, with D tentatively TRBD1 or TRBD2 (5 bases each). This CDR3 region has 14 residues. V lost 3 bases and J 12 bases, leaving 21 bases between the germline ends. Per the germline V gene, CDR1 is KGHSH and CDR2 is LQKENI. The CDR3, as DNA: TGTGCCAGCTCACCTGAGATCGGGACCCCCTCTCGGTACTTC. Translated, it gives CASSPEIGTPSRYF.